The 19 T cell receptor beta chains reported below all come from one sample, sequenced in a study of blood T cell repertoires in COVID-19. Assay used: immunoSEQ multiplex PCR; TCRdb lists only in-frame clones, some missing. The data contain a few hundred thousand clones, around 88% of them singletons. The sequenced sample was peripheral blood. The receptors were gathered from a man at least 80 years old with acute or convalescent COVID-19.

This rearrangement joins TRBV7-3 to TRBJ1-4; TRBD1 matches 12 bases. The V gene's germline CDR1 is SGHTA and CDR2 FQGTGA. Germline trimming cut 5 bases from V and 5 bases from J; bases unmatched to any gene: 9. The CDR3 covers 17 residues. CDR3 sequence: CASSRRGDRGQNEKLFF. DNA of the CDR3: TGTGCCAGCAGCCGAAGGGGGGACAGGGGGCAGAATGAAAAACTGTTTTTT.

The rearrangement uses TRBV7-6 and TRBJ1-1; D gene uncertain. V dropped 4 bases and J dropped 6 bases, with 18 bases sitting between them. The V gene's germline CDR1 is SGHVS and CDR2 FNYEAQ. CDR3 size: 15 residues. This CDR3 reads CASSSPPGRWAEAFF. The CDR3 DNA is TGTGCCAGCAGCTCGCCACCGGGAAGATGGGCTGAAGCTTTCTTT.

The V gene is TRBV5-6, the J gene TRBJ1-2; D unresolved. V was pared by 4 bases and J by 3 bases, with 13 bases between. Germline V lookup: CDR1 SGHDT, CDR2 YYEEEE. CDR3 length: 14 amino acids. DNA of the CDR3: TGTGCCAGCAGCCAACGGCGGACTTACTATGGCTACACCTTC. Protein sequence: CASSQRRTYYGYTF.

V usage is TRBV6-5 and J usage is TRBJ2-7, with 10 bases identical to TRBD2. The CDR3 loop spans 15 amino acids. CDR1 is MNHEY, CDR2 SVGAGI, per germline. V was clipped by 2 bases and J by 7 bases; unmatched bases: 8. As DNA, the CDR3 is TGTGCCAGCAGTTACGAGGCTAGCGGGGGCCGGGAGCAGTACTTC. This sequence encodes CASSYEASGGREQYF.

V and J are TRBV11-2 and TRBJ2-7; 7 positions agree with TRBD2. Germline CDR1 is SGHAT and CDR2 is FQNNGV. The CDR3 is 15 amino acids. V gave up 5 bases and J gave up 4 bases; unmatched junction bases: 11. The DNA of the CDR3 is TGTGCCAGCAGCCAAGGGGCTAGCGGAGCATACGAGCAGTACTTC. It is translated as CASSQGASGAYEQYF.

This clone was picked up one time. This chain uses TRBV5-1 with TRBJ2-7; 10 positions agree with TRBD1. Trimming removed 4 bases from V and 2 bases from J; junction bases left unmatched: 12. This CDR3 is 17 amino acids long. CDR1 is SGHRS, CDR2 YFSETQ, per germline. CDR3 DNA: TGCGCCAGCAGCCAGGGGGTATTCGGGACAGGGGCCTACGAGCAGTACTTC. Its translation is CASSQGVFGTGAYEQYF. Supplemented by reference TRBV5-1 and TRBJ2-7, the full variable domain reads KAGVTQTPRYLIKTRGQQVTLSCSPISGHRSVSWYQQTPGQGLQFLFEYFSETQRNKGNFPGRFSGRQFSNSRSEMNVSTLELGDSALYLCASSQGVFGTGAYEQYFGPGTRLTVT.

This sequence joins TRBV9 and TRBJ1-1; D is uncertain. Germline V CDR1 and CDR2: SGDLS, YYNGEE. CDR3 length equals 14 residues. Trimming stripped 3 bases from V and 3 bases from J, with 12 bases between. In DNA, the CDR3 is TGTGCCAGCAGCGCCGTAACAAGTTACACTGAAGCTTTCTTT. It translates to CASSAVTSYTEAFF.

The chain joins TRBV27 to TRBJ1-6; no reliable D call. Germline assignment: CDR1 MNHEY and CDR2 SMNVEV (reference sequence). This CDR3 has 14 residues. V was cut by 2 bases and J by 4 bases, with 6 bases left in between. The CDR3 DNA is TGTGCCAGCAGTTTACAGGTTTATAATTCACCCCTCCACTTT. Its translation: CASSLQVYNSPLHF.

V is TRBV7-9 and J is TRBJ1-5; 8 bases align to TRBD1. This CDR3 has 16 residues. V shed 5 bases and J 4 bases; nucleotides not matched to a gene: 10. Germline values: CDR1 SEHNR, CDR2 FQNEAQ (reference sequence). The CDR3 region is CASSLYSTGVNQPQHF. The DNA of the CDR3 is TGTGCCAGCAGCCTTTACTCGACAGGGGTGAATCAGCCCCAGCATTTT.

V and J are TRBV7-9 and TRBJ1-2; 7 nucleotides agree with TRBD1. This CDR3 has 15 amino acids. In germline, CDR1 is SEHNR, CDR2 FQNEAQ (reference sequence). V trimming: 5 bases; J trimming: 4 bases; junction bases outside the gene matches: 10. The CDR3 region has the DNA TGTGCCAGCAGCCCCCGGACAGGAGGAATCTATGGCTACACCTTC. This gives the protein CASSPRTGGIYGYTF.

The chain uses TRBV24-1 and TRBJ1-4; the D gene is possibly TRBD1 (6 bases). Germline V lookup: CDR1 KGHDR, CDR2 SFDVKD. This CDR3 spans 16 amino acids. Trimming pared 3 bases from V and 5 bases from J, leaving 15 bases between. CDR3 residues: CATSDPGGTPNEKLFF. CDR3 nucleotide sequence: TGTGCCACCAGTGATCCGGGGGGGACACCGAATGAAAAACTGTTTTTT.

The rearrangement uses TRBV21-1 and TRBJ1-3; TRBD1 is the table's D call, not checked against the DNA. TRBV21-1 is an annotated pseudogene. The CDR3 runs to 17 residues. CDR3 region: CASSPPTARAYRNTIYF. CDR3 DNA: TGTGCCAGCAGCCCTCCGACCGCCAGGGCTTATAGAAACACCATATATTTT.

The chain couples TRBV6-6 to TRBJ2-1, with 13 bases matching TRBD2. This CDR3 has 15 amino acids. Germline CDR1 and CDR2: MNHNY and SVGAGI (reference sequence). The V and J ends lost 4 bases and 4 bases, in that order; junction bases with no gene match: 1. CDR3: CASSWTSGGYNEQFF. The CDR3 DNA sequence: TGTGCCAGCAGTTGGACTAGCGGGGGATACAATGAGCAGTTCTTC.

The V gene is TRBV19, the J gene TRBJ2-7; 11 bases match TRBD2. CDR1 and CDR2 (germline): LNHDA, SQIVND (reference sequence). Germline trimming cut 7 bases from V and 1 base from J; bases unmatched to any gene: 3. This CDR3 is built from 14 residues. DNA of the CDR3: TGTGCCAGTACCGGGACTAGCGGTTCCTACGAGCAGTACTTC. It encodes CASTGTSGSYEQYF.

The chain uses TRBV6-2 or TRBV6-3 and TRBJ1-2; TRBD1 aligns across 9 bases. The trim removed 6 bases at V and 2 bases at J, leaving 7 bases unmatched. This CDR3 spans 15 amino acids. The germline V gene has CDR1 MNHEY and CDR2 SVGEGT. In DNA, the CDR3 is TGTGCCAGCAGCCGTCCCGGGACAGGGAACTATGGCTACACCTTC. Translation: CASSRPGTGNYGYTF.

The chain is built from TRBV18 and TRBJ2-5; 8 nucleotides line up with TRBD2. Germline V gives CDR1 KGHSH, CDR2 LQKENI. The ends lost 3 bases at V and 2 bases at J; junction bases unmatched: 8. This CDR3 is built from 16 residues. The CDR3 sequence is CASSPKAGVRQETQYF. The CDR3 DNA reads TGTGCCAGCTCACCTAAAGCGGGAGTAAGGCAAGAGACCCAGTACTTC.

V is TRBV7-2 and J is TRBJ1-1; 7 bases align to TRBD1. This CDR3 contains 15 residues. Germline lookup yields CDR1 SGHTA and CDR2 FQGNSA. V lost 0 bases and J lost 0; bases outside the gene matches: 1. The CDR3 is CASSLAGQLNTEAFF. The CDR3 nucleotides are TGTGCCAGCAGCTTAGCGGGACAGCTGAACACTGAAGCTTTCTTT.

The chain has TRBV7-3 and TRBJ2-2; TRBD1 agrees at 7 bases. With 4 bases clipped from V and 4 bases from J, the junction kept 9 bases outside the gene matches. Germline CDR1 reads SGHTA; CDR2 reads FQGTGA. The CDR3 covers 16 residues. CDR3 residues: CASSSGPGTVTGELFF. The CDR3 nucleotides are TGTGCCAGCAGCTCCGGTCCCGGGACAGTCACCGGGGAGCTGTTTTTT.

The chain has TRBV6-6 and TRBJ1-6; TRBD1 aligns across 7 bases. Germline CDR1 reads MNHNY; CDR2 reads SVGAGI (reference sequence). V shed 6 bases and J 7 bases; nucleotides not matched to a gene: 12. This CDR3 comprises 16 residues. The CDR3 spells CASSHSSGRGNSPLHF. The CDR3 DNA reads TGTGCCAGCAGCCACTCCTCCGGCAGGGGGAATTCACCCCTCCACTTT.